The 24 T cell receptor beta chains in this list originate from one sample, sequenced in a study of response to subunit inactivated influenza vaccine. TCRdb passed the RT-PCR reads through MiXCR, listing each CDR3 protein once. The top ten hold around 10% of the sample, which has approximately 700,000 distinct CDR3 sequences, more than 15% seen once. The sample here was PBMCs from blood, taken approximately 13 days after vaccination. The source of these receptors is a man in his fifties or sixties who received an inactivated influenza vaccine.

This chain joins TRBV12-3 or TRBV12-4 and TRBJ1-2; TRBD1 might be the D (6 bases). This CDR3 has 13 residues. The ends were cut back, 6 bases at V and 4 bases at J, with 12 bases in the middle. DNA of the CDR3: TGTGCCAGCAGGCCCGGACAGTTCTATGGCTACACCTTC. Amino acids: CASRPGQFYGYTF.

This clonotype was recorded at least ten times. The V and J genes are TRBV5-1 and TRBJ2-5, with a weak D call TRBD1 (6 bases). Germline CDR1 is SGHRS and CDR2 is YFSETQ. V dropped 4 bases and J dropped 5 bases, with 18 bases sitting between them. The CDR3 sequence is 15 residues long. The CDR3 sequence is CASSLGGFKEETQYF. Written as DNA, the CDR3 is TGCGCCAGCAGCCTAGGGGGATTTAAGGAGGAGACCCAGTACTTC.

This clonotype came up a few times. Here the CDR3 reads CASSQNTGTGAKLFF. The CDR3, as DNA: TGCGCCAGCAGCCAAAACACCGGGACAGGGGCAAAACTGTTTTTT. The rearrangement joins TRBV4-3 to TRBJ1-4; 10 bases agree with TRBD1. J was trimmed by 10 bases and V by 2 bases; bases with no gene match: 7. Germline V gene sequence: CDR1 LGHNA, CDR2 YSLEER. The CDR3 length is 15 residues.

This clonotype was counted only a few times. The rearrangement uses TRBV11-2 and TRBJ2-7; 8 bases are a match to TRBD2. The CDR3 is 15 residues long. The germline V gene encodes CDR1 SGHAT and CDR2 FQNNGV. The trim removed 0 bases at V and 2 bases at J, leaving 3 bases unmatched. CDR3 coding DNA: TGTGCCAGCAGCTTAGATTTGGGACTAGCCTACGAGCAGTACTTC. It is translated as CASSLDLGLAYEQYF.

In its sample, this clonotype was seen a few times. V and J are TRBV20-1 and TRBJ1-2, with 7 bases lining up with TRBD1. V shed 6 bases, J shed 8 bases, and the junction held 15 bases outside the gene matches. CDR3 size: 14 residues. In germline, CDR1 is DFQATT, CDR2 SNEGSKA (reference sequence). CDR3 DNA: TGCAGTGCCACAGCCCAGACAGGGACCTACGGCTACACCTTC. Encoded protein: CSATAQTGTYGYTF.

This clonotype was seen only a few times. The chain carries TRBV12-3 or TRBV12-4 and TRBJ2-1; D is unclear. Trimming removed 5 bases from V and 6 bases from J, with 8 bases in between. The CDR3 contains 12 residues. The CDR3 loop reads CASSPYPNEQFF. DNA for the CDR3: TGTGCCAGCAGTCCCTATCCCAATGAGCAGTTCTTC.

The chain links TRBV18 to TRBJ1-2; TRBD1 might be the D (5 bases). Trimming shortened V by 0 bases and J by 3 bases, and 11 bases separated the two germline ends. CDR1 is KGHSH, CDR2 LQKENI, per germline. This CDR3 spans 15 amino acids. CDR3 in DNA: TGTGCCAGCTCACCACCTGGACACGTCGACTATGGCTACACCTTC. Residues: CASSPPGHVDYGYTF.

This chain links TRBV30 with TRBJ1-1, with unresolved D. Trimming stripped 0 bases from V and 4 bases from J, with 9 bases between. Germline loops: CDR1 GTSNPN, CDR2 SVGIG (reference sequence). The CDR3 is 13 amino acids. The CDR3 loop is CAWSVGAGTEAFF. DNA of the CDR3: TGTGCCTGGAGTGTCGGCGCGGGCACTGAAGCTTTCTTT.

There are many counts of this clonotype. V usage is TRBV5-6 and J usage is TRBJ2-7; D is undetermined. Trimming took off 0 bases at V and 4 bases at J, with 8 bases between the two ends. CDR3 length equals 13 residues. CDR1 SGHDT and CDR2 YYEEEE come from the germline V gene. The DNA for the CDR3 is TGTGCCAGCAGCTTGGCTGTTACGTACGAGCAGTACTTC. Translated: CASSLAVTYEQYF.

There are a few counts of this clonotype. The chain combines TRBV29-1 with TRBJ2-2; maybe TRBD1 (5 bases). This CDR3 is built from 12 residues. CDR1 and CDR2 from the germline V gene are SQVTM and ANQGSEA. V lost 5 bases to trimming and J lost 5 bases, with 9 bases between them. The CDR3 sequence: CSVHQGTGELFF. For the CDR3, the DNA is TGCAGCGTTCATCAGGGAACCGGGGAGCTGTTTTTT.

This clonotype was recorded a few times. This chain joins TRBV6-2 or TRBV6-3 and TRBJ2-5, with 12 bases lining up with TRBD2. V trimming: 2 bases; J trimming: 5 bases; junction bases outside the gene matches: 9. Germline CDR1 and CDR2: MNHEY and SVGEGT. The CDR3 is 17 residues long. Here the CDR3 DNA reads TGTGCCAGCAGTTACCCCGGACTAGCGGGGATTAGGGAGACCCAGTACTTC. Residues: CASSYPGLAGIRETQYF.

This chain connects TRBV7-2 to TRBJ2-1; D remains unclear. The CDR3 loop spans 13 amino acids. CDR1 is SGHTA and CDR2 is FQGNSA in the germline V gene. The V end was cut by 2 bases, the J end by 5 bases, with 7 bases between. The CDR3 DNA is TGTGCCAGCAGCTTACGCAACAACAATGAGCAGTTCTTC. It yields the protein CASSLRNNNEQFF.

The V gene is TRBV12-3 or TRBV12-4, the J gene TRBJ2-7; the D is unclear. This CDR3 is built from 15 residues. V lost 4 bases and J lost 0, with 13 bases in between. In nucleotides, the CDR3 is TGTGCCAGCAGTTATCTTACAGCGAGCTCCTACGAGCAGTACTTC. It translates to CASSYLTASSYEQYF.

This clonotype was counted between two and nine times. The rearrangement uses TRBV28 and TRBJ2-1; TRBD1 is a possible D gene (6 bases). The CDR3 has 13 residues. Germline CDR1 is MDHEN and CDR2 is SYDVKM. V dropped 7 bases and J dropped 10 bases, with 17 bases sitting between them. Here the CDR3 reads CASTPTGSREQFF. CDR3 sequence (DNA): TGTGCCAGCACCCCTACAGGGTCGCGGGAGCAGTTCTTC. Together with reference TRBV28 and TRBJ2-1, the CDR3 gives the full variable domain: DVKVTQSSRYLVKRTGEKVFLECVQDMDHENMFWYRQDPGLGLRLIYFSYDVKMKEKGDIPEGYSVSREKKERFSLILESASTNQTSMYLCASTPTGSREQFFGPGTRLTVL.

The chain couples TRBV10-3 to TRBJ1-4, with D possibly TRBD1 on 5 matching bases. Trimming took 5 bases from V and 7 from J, leaving 17 bases between them. The CDR3 has 15 residues. Germline assignment: CDR1 ENHRY and CDR2 SYGVKD. The DNA of the CDR3 is TGTGCCATCAGTACAGACAGAGGTTTTAGTGAAAAACTGTTTTTT. Translated, it gives CAISTDRGFSEKLFF.

The rearrangement joins TRBV7-2 to TRBJ2-7, with 12 bases identical to TRBD2. CDR1 and CDR2 from the germline V gene are SGHTA and FQGNSA. The ends lost 5 bases at V and 4 bases at J; junction bases unmatched: 6. This CDR3 contains 15 residues. CDR3 nucleotides: TGTGCCAGCAGCCGCGGACTAGCGGGAATTTACGAGCAGTACTTC. It codes for CASSRGLAGIYEQYF.

This clonotype was seen a few times. This sequence joins TRBV30 and TRBJ1-5; 7 bases map to TRBD1. Germline CDR1 GTSNPN, CDR2 SVGIG (reference sequence). Trimming took 3 bases from V and 5 from J; bases not matched to a gene: 7. The CDR3 runs 14 residues. The CDR3 spells CAWSLGQEHQPQHF. Written as DNA, the CDR3 is TGTGCCTGGAGCCTTGGACAGGAACATCAGCCCCAGCATTTT.

The chain recombines TRBV2 with TRBJ2-3, with 7 bases that match TRBD1. Germline-derived CDR1 and CDR2 are SNHLY and FYNNEI. The CDR3 loop spans 16 amino acids. V lost 6 bases, J lost 0 bases, and 9 bases stayed unmatched. CDR3 residues: CASSIEGQISTDTQYF. The CDR3 DNA is TGTGCCAGCAGCATAGAGGGACAGATAAGCACAGATACGCAGTATTTT.

This clonotype was picked up a small number of times. This chain links TRBV3-1 with TRBJ2-1; 7 nucleotides agree with TRBD1. Germline CDR1 is LGHDT and CDR2 is YNNKEL (reference sequence). This CDR3 is built from 15 residues. Trimming at V came to 5 bases and at J to 4 bases, leaving 8 bases not matched to a gene. The CDR3: CASSFRDRTYNEQFF. The CDR3 region has the DNA TGTGCCAGCAGCTTCCGGGACAGAACATACAATGAGCAGTTCTTC.

This clonotype was seen ten or more times. V usage is TRBV12-3 or TRBV12-4 and J usage is TRBJ2-7, with 9 nucleotides matching TRBD1. The CDR3 is 15 amino acids. The V segment lost 5 bases and the J segment 2 bases; nucleotides outside the gene matches: 7. The CDR3, as DNA: TGTGCCAGCAGTAAGGGACAGGGTAGAACCTACGAGCAGTACTTC. Translation: CASSKGQGRTYEQYF.

In this sample, this clonotype turned up many times. The V gene is TRBV20-1, the J gene TRBJ2-3; D not certain. V lost 4 bases and J 4 bases, leaving 12 bases between the germline ends. The CDR3 consists of 13 residues. The germline gives CDR1 DFQATT, CDR2 SNEGSKA (reference sequence). This chain's CDR3 is CSAIRTGPDTQYF. The DNA of the CDR3 is TGCAGTGCTATCAGGACCGGCCCAGATACGCAGTATTTT.

This clonotype showed up just a few times. The chain links TRBV20-1 to TRBJ2-3; D unclear. The CDR3 runs to 14 residues. Trimming left V 0 bases short and J 2 bases short, with 9 bases between. In germline, CDR1 is DFQATT, CDR2 SNEGSKA (reference sequence). The CDR3 DNA reads TGCAGTGCTAGAGACCCCGTGGCCACAGATACGCAGTATTTT. Translated: CSARDPVATDTQYF.

This clonotype turned up a few times. The chain combines TRBV7-2 with TRBJ2-7; D possibly corresponds to TRBD1 (6 bases). From germline, CDR1 is SGHTA and CDR2 FQGNSA. The CDR3 contains 12 residues. Trimming stripped 4 bases from V and 7 bases from J, with 11 bases between. CDR3 region: CASSSDRFEQYF. As DNA, the CDR3 is TGTGCCAGCAGCTCTGACAGGTTTGAGCAGTACTTC. Full variable domain (outside the CDR3, taken from reference TRBV7-2 and TRBJ2-7): GAGVSQSPSNKVTEKGKDVELRCDPISGHTALYWYRQSLGQGLEFLIYFQGNSAPDKSGLPSDRFSAERTGGSVSTLTIQRTQQEDSAVYLCASSSDRFEQYFGPGTRLTVT.

This clonotype has just a few counts. V and J are TRBV20-1 and TRBJ1-1, with 7 bases matching TRBD1. The CDR3 runs 14 residues. The ends lost 6 bases at V and 6 bases at J; junction bases unmatched: 13. Germline CDR1 reads DFQATT; CDR2 reads SNEGSKA (reference sequence). CDR3 DNA: TGCAGTGCCCGACGCGACAGGGCGGTCCCTGAAGCTTTCTTT. Protein product: CSARRDRAVPEAFF.